This T cell receptor (beta chain) was found in a study of control samples from healthy donors and cancer patients. With 0 bases clipped from V and 5 bases from J, the junction kept 3 bases outside the gene matches. This CDR3 comprises 15 residues. The germline gives CDR1 LNHNV, CDR2 YYDKDF (reference sequence). Assay: immunoSEQ multiplex PCR; the TCRdb copy retains only in-frame clones and omits some. The sample yields about 89,000 clones, about nine tenths seen once. The sequenced material came from blood. This chain joins TRBV15 and TRBJ1-5; 8 bases agree with TRBD1. This TCR came from a man aged 30 to 39 in good health. CDR3 nucleotides: TGTGCCACCAGCAGAGACAGGGGGCGGGATCAGCCCCAGCATTTT. It encodes CATSRDRGRDQPQHF. Looking up the rest from reference TRBV15 and TRBJ1-5 gives the full variable domain: DAMVIQNPRYQVTQFGKPVTLSCSQTLNHNVMYWYQQKSSQAPKLLFHYYDKDFNNEADTPDNFQSRRPNTSFCFLDIRSPGLGDTAMYLCATSRDRGRDQPQHFGDGTRLSIL.